This TCR beta chain was sequenced for a study of cytomegalovirus exposure and HLA in healthy donors. Overall study results and limits: Sequencing probably produced one cluster of sequence variants that were highly shared.

Trimming removed 0 bases from V and 7 bases from J, with 15 bases in between. The CDR3 runs 16 residues. CDR1 is LGHNA and CDR2 is YSLEER in the germline V gene. Use of 60 Vbeta and 13 Jbeta primers characterized the PCR. Clones were read by immunoSEQ multiplex PCR, and TCRdb kept only the in-frame ones, dropping some. The sample carries 110,000 or so clones, 74% recorded once. In this sample, this clone turned up a few times. The antigen is undetermined. The source is a woman between 45 and 65 years old in good health and CMV-seropositive. The V call is TRBV4-3, the J call TRBJ1-4; D may be TRBD1 (5 bases). The sequencing sample was made of PBMCs. In DNA form, the CDR3 reads TGCGCCAGCAGCCAAGATTTCGGGGGAGGGAGTGAAAAACTGTTTTTT. Translating gives CASSQDFGGGSEKLFF.